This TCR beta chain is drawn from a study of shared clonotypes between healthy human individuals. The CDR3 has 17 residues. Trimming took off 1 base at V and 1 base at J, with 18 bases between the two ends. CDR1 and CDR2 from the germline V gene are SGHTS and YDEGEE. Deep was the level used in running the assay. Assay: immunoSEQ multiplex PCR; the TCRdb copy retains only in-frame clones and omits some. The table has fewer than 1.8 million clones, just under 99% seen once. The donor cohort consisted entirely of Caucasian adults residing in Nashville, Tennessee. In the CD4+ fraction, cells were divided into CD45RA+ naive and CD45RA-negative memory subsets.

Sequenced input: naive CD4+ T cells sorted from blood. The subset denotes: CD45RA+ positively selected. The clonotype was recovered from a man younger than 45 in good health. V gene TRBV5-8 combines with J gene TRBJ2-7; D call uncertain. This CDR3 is CASSLSSRVAGSYEQYF. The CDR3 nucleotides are TGTGCCAGCAGCTTGTCTTCCCGGGTTGCAGGATCCTACGAGCAGTACTTC.